The sequence of this TCR beta chain was determined in a study of shared clonotypes between healthy human individuals. The data were produced by immunoSEQ multiplex PCR, yet TCRdb's version contains in-frame clones alone and is incomplete. Of more than 2 million clones detected, approximately 94% appear once; the ten largest clones hold 0.9% to 1.3%. Germline V gene lookup returns CDR1 SQVTM and CDR2 ANQGSEA. The CDR3 length is 10 residues. With 5 bases removed from V and 7 bases from J, the gap between germline ends came to 6 bases. Cells designated naive CD8 were CD45RO-negative and were positively selected for CCR7, with terminally differentiated effector memory CD45RA+ cells excluded.

This clonotype originated in a man younger than 30 in good health. The rearrangement joins TRBV29-1 to TRBJ2-1; D not resolved. What was sequenced was naive CD8+ T cells sorted from blood. CDR3 in DNA: TGCAGCGTTTTCCAAAATGAGCAGTTCTTC. Translating gives CSVFQNEQFF.